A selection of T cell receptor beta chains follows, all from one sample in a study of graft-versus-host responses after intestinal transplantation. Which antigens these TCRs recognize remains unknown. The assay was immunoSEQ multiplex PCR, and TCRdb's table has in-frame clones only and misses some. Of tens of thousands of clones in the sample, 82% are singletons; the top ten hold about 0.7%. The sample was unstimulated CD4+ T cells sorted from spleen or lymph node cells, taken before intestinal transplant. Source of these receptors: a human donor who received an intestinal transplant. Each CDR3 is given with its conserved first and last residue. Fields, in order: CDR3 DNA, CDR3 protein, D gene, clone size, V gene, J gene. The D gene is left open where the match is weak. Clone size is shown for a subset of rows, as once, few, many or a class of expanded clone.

CDR3 DNA: TGTGCCAGCAGTCCCCTTCCCCTAGCGGGAGGGCCCAATGAGCAGTTCTTC
CDR3 protein: CASSPLPLAGGPNEQFF
D gene: TRBD2
clone size: -
V gene: TRBV28
J gene: TRBJ2-1

CDR3 DNA: TGTGCCAGCGCGCTCCCGGGACAGGCCTACAATGAGCAGTTCTTC
CDR3 protein: CASALPGQAYNEQFF
D gene: TRBD1
clone size: -
V gene: TRBV7-3
J gene: TRBJ2-1

CDR3 DNA: TGCAGCGTTGGGGCCGGTGGGGGGCGCGACTATGGCTACACCTTC
CDR3 protein: CSVGAGGGRDYGYTF
D gene: -
clone size: -
V gene: TRBV29-1
J gene: TRBJ1-2

CDR3 DNA: TGCGCCAGCAGCTTGGATGCCACCTCCTACGAGCAGTACTTC
CDR3 protein: CASSLDATSYEQYF
D gene: -
clone size: -
V gene: TRBV5-1
J gene: TRBJ2-7

CDR3 DNA: TGTGCCAGCAGCTTGGCCCCTCGGGGGACAGGGACGCGGGAGCAGTACTTC
CDR3 protein: CASSLAPRGTGTREQYF
D gene: TRBD1
clone size: few
V gene: TRBV5-6
J gene: TRBJ2-7

CDR3 DNA: TGTGCCAGCAGTGCCGGGAGGGCCGGAGTGTACGAGCAGTTCTTC
CDR3 protein: CASSAGRAGVYEQFF
D gene: TRBD2
clone size: few
V gene: TRBV6-1
J gene: TRBJ2-1

CDR3 DNA: TGTGCCAGCAGCTTAGAGGGAGTAAGTCGTAAGGAGTTCTTC
CDR3 protein: CASSLEGVSRKEFF
D gene: -
clone size: -
V gene: TRBV7-9
J gene: TRBJ2-1

CDR3 DNA: TGCGCCAGCAGCTTGGCTAACATTCAGTACTTC
CDR3 protein: CASSLANIQYF
D gene: -
clone size: once
V gene: TRBV5-1
J gene: TRBJ2-4

CDR3 DNA: TGTGCCAGCAGTGAAGATGGGACCAATGAGCAGTTCTTC
CDR3 protein: CASSEDGTNEQFF
D gene: -
clone size: few
V gene: TRBV6-1
J gene: TRBJ2-1

CDR3 DNA: TGTGCCAGCAGCGCAGTTATCGGAGACGGAAAGACCTATGGCTACACCTTC
CDR3 protein: CASSAVIGDGKTYGYTF
D gene: -
clone size: once
V gene: TRBV7-2
J gene: TRBJ1-2

CDR3 DNA: TGTGCCAGCAGTGACCCAGGGACAGGGCCCGGGAGGAACACTGAAGCTTTCTTT
CDR3 protein: CASSDPGTGPGRNTEAFF
D gene: TRBD1
clone size: once
V gene: TRBV6-4
J gene: TRBJ1-1

CDR3 DNA: TGTGCCAGCAGTTACACCAGACACTCTGGAAACACCATATATTTT
CDR3 protein: CASSYTRHSGNTIYF
D gene: -
clone size: -
V gene: TRBV6-6
J gene: TRBJ1-3

CDR3 DNA: TGTGCCACCTCGGCTGTATATAATTCACCCCTCCACTTT
CDR3 protein: CATSAVYNSPLHF
D gene: -
clone size: -
V gene: TRBV6-1
J gene: TRBJ1-6

CDR3 DNA: TGTGCCAGCAGCCCAATAGGGCAGGGTCACACTGAAGCTTTCTTT
CDR3 protein: CASSPIGQGHTEAFF
D gene: -
clone size: -
V gene: TRBV9
J gene: TRBJ1-1

CDR3 DNA: TGTGCTAGTGGTTTGGCGGGACAGGGCTATCCCACTGAAGCTTTCTTT
CDR3 protein: CASGLAGQGYPTEAFF
D gene: TRBD1
clone size: -
V gene: TRBV12-5
J gene: TRBJ1-1

CDR3 DNA: TGTGCCGGTAACACAGAGGGCACTGAAGCTTTCTTT
CDR3 protein: CAGNTEGTEAFF
D gene: -
clone size: -
V gene: TRBV19
J gene: TRBJ1-1

CDR3 DNA: TGTGCCAGTAGTTCCTGGACTAGCGGGAGAGGGTACGAGCAGTACTTC
CDR3 protein: CASSSWTSGRGYEQYF
D gene: TRBD2
clone size: few
V gene: TRBV19
J gene: TRBJ2-7

CDR3 DNA: TGTGCCAGCAGTTACGACCCTTCAGATACGCAGTATTTT
CDR3 protein: CASSYDPSDTQYF
D gene: -
clone size: -
V gene: TRBV6-6
J gene: TRBJ2-3

CDR3 DNA: TGTGCCCTGCTGGGAGGGCGGAAAACTGAAGCTTTCTTT
CDR3 protein: CALLGGRKTEAFF
D gene: -
clone size: -
V gene: TRBV7-9
J gene: TRBJ1-1

CDR3 DNA: TGTGCCAGCAGGCCTTCTATCCTGTCAAACACCGGGGAGCTGTTTTTT
CDR3 protein: CASRPSILSNTGELFF
D gene: -
clone size: -
V gene: TRBV7-3
J gene: TRBJ2-2

CDR3 DNA: TGCAGCGTTGGCTTAGGGGCAAACACTGAAGCTTTCTTT
CDR3 protein: CSVGLGANTEAFF
D gene: -
clone size: -
V gene: TRBV29-1
J gene: TRBJ1-1

CDR3 DNA: TGCGCCAGCAGTCTGCACCCCAGGAGAGGGCGGCGGTTGTACTCTGGGGCCAACGTCCTGACTTTC
CDR3 protein: CASSLHPRRGRRLYSGANVLTF
D gene: -
clone size: -
V gene: TRBV23-1
J gene: TRBJ2-6

CDR3 DNA: TGTGCCAGTAGTATAGATGGGTATAGCAATCAGCCCCAGCATTTT
CDR3 protein: CASSIDGYSNQPQHF
D gene: -
clone size: -
V gene: TRBV19
J gene: TRBJ1-5

CDR3 DNA: TGTGCCAGCAGCTTGAGGGGGCGAGATGGCTACACCTTC
CDR3 protein: CASSLRGRDGYTF
D gene: TRBD1
clone size: -
V gene: TRBV5-4
J gene: TRBJ1-2

CDR3 DNA: TGTGCCATCAGTGCGGGGAGCGGGGAGCTGTTTTTT
CDR3 protein: CAISAGSGELFF
D gene: -
clone size: -
V gene: TRBV10-3
J gene: TRBJ2-2

CDR3 DNA: TGTGCCAGCAGTTCGACAGGGTACAATGAGCAGTTCTTC
CDR3 protein: CASSSTGYNEQFF
D gene: TRBD1
clone size: -
V gene: TRBV6-4
J gene: TRBJ2-1

CDR3 DNA: TGTGCCAGCAGTCCCCCTGCGGGGGAGCAGTACTTC
CDR3 protein: CASSPPAGEQYF
D gene: -
clone size: few
V gene: TRBV27
J gene: TRBJ2-7

CDR3 DNA: TGTGCCAGCAGTGAACAAGGGTTCCCCTACGAGCAGTACTTC
CDR3 protein: CASSEQGFPYEQYF
D gene: -
clone size: -
V gene: TRBV25-1
J gene: TRBJ2-7

CDR3 DNA: TGTGCCAGCAGTGAATCAGGAACTGGAAACACCATATATTTT
CDR3 protein: CASSESGTGNTIYF
D gene: -
clone size: -
V gene: TRBV25-1
J gene: TRBJ1-3